A selection of T cell receptor beta chains follows, all from one sample in a study of B cell selection in AIRE deficiency. Profiling relied on immunoSEQ multiplex PCR, and the TCRdb table lists in-frame clones only, not all of them. The table records roughly 26,000 clones, 92% of them present only once. Sample: CD4+CD25+ Tregs sorted from PBMCs. The origin of the receptors is a human donor in good health. The CDR3 runs from the conserved cysteine through the conserved F or W. The order of the fields is clone size, V gene, J gene, D gene, CDR3 protein, CDR3 DNA. A D gene is named only where the DNA matches it firmly. Not every row has a clone size; where given, it reads once, few, many or a size class.

>NA|TRBV6-6|TRBJ1-6|NA
CASMKGSPLHF
TGTGCCAGCATGAAGGGTTCACCCCTCCACTTT
>once|TRBV6-5|TRBJ1-1|TRBD1
CASSSRQGQSEAFF
TGTGCCAGCAGTTCTCGACAGGGGCAGAGTGAAGCTTTCTTT
>NA|TRBV28|TRBJ2-5|NA
CASSGGRGETQYF
TGTGCCAGCAGTGGGGGGCGAGGTGAGACCCAGTACTTC
>NA|TRBV5-6|TRBJ1-6|TRBD1
CASRSGTGYSPLHF
TGTGCCAGCAGGTCCGGGACAGGATATTCACCCCTCCACTTT
>NA|TRBV7-6|TRBJ2-3|NA
CASSLGGRSDTQYF
TGTGCCAGCAGCTTAGGGGGGCGCTCAGATACGCAGTATTTT
>NA|TRBV21-1|TRBJ1-4|NA
CASSKDGDGENEKLFF
TGTGCCAGCAGCAAAGATGGGGACGGAGAAAATGAAAAACTGTTTTTT
>few|TRBV7-9|TRBJ1-2|TRBD1
CASSLGTPGGQHGYTF
TGTGCCAGCAGCTTGGGAACACCAGGGGGCCAGCATGGCTACACCTTC
>few|TRBV7-9|TRBJ2-3|TRBD1
CASSQDRGTDTQYF
TGTGCCAGCAGCCAGGACAGGGGAACAGATACGCAGTATTTT
>NA|TRBV29-1|TRBJ2-1|NA
CSVEDESPKTNEQFF
TGCAGCGTTGAAGATGAGAGCCCTAAGACAAATGAGCAGTTCTTC
>NA|TRBV21-1|TRBJ2-6|NA
CASSKPTKPSGANVLTF
TGTGCCAGCAGCAAACCCACAAAACCCTCTGGGGCCAACGTCCTGACTTTC
>NA|TRBV29-1|TRBJ1-3|TRBD1
CSAQGAGEYF
TGCAGCGCCCAGGGGGCCGGGGAATATTTT
>few|TRBV11-2|TRBJ2-5|NA
CASSLVGGRETQYF
TGTGCCAGCAGCTTAGTCGGGGGCCGGGAGACCCAGTACTTC
>once|TRBV11-3|TRBJ2-7|TRBD1
CASSLTTGTHEQYF
TGTGCCAGCAGCCTTACGACAGGGACCCACGAGCAGTACTTC
>NA|TRBV11-2|TRBJ2-1|TRBD2
CASRQGLASSIAYNEQFF
TGTGCCAGCAGACAGGGACTAGCAAGTTCGATCGCCTACAATGAGCAGTTCTTC
>NA|TRBV7-3|TRBJ2-1|TRBD2
CASSLAGGIRYNEQFF
TGTGCCAGCAGCTTAGCGGGGGGTATCCGCTACAATGAGCAGTTCTTC
>NA|TRBV7-8|TRBJ2-7|TRBD2
CASSLALGSGEIYEQYF
TGTGCCAGCAGCTTAGCTCTGGGGAGCGGGGAAATCTACGAGCAGTACTTC
>NA|TRBV6-1|TRBJ2-7|TRBD2
CASRETSGGLSSYEQYF
TGTGCCAGCAGAGAAACTAGCGGGGGGTTGAGCTCCTACGAGCAGTACTTC
>NA|TRBV5-1|TRBJ2-3|NA
CASSLAAGQGTDTQYF
TGCGCCAGCAGCTTGGCCGCGGGTCAGGGCACAGATACGCAGTATTTT
>NA|TRBV7-9|TRBJ1-1|TRBD1
CASSFRDGTGGNTEAFF
TGTGCCAGCAGCTTCCGAGACGGTACAGGGGGGAACACTGAAGCTTTCTTT
>NA|TRBV5-1|TRBJ2-1|NA
CASSRPGEYNEQFF
TGCGCCAGCAGCCGACCTGGGGAGTACAATGAGCAGTTCTTC
>NA|TRBV6-5|TRBJ2-1|TRBD2
CASSITRGGEQFF
TGTGCCAGCAGTATTACCCGGGGGGGTGAGCAGTTCTTC
>NA|TRBV18|TRBJ2-2|NA
CASSPGDGRGNTGELFF
TGTGCCAGCTCACCAGGGGACGGCCGGGGGAACACCGGGGAGCTGTTTTTT
>NA|TRBV18|TRBJ2-5|NA
CASSRTVQETQYF
TGTGCCAGCTCGCGGACAGTCCAAGAGACCCAGTACTTC
>NA|TRBV6-1|TRBJ2-7|NA
CASSERGASSYEQYF
TGTGCCAGCAGTGAGAGGGGGGCTAGCTCCTACGAGCAGTACTTC
>NA|TRBV6-6|TRBJ1-1|NA
CASSYSLRGTGTEAFF
TGTGCCAGCAGTTACTCGCTCCGGGGCACGGGAACTGAAGCTTTCTTT
>NA|TRBV9|TRBJ2-1|NA
CASSVGRRGPGNEQFF
TGTGCCAGCAGCGTAGGTCGGCGGGGCCCGGGGAATGAGCAGTTCTTC
>NA|TRBV9|TRBJ2-7|NA
CASSVGGGTYEQYF
TGTGCCAGCAGCGTAGGTGGAGGTACCTACGAGCAGTACTTC
>NA|TRBV28|TRBJ1-6|TRBD1
CATGLQGNSPLHF
TGTGCCACCGGGCTACAGGGGAATTCACCCCTCCACTTT
>NA|TRBV9|TRBJ1-2|NA
CASSVGGRETYGYTF
TGTGCCAGCAGCGTAGGTGGGAGGGAAACCTATGGCTACACCTTC
>NA|TRBV5-4|TRBJ1-4|NA
CASSLRTVGNEKLFF
TGTGCCAGCAGCCTAAGGACAGTGGGGAATGAAAAACTGTTTTTT
>NA|TRBV5-6|TRBJ1-2|TRBD1
CASSYPGGNAIGYTF
TGTGCCAGCAGCTACCCAGGGGGCAATGCGATTGGCTACACCTTC
>once|TRBV12-5|TRBJ1-4|TRBD1
CASGPGQGSGEKLFF
TGTGCTAGTGGTCCAGGACAGGGAAGTGGTGAAAAACTGTTTTTT